The source of this TCR beta chain is a study of early stage breast cancer tumors (dated by TCRdb to the late 2010s). About the investigation overall: Of the roughly 15 invasive breast tumors, about a dozen were found to be estrogen receptor-positive, progesterone receptor-positive and HER2-negative. About 65% of the 12 ER+/PR+/HER2- tumors were invasive ductal carcinomas, while the other four were invasive lobular carcinomas. On average, each sample had 9 to 10-fold read coverage. A total of roughly 2.5 million templates, representing around 1.2 million unique clonotypes, were detected across all samples. On the study overall, not on this receptor specifically: The small cohort size prevented analysis by tumor subtype. Repertoires from blood resembled normal breast more closely than tumor, and using blood as a reference for each tissue separated tumor from normal in about 85% of the 16 patients. Chain pairing and functional markers such as CD4, CD8 and FOXP3 were not captured by bulk genomic DNA sequencing of unsorted cells. Enriched TCRB sequences shared across patients were mostly commonly generated sequences, unlikely to play an important role in the tumor microenvironment. Compared with adjacent normal breast tissue, tumors had higher clonality and about 2.5-fold greater T cell density.

Ends trimmed: V by 4 bases, J by 0 bases; bases unmatched to a gene: 4. CDR1 SGHRS and CDR2 YFSETQ were looked up in the germline V gene. From the cysteine up to the phenylalanine, the CDR3 has a length of 16 residues. Just CDR3 DNA is preserved here, 48 bases in frame from base 1. The study profiled bulk TCR beta-chain repertoires in matched peripheral blood, tumor and adjacent normal breast tissue taken from approximately 15 patients with early-stage breast cancer. Before surgery, roughly 5-11 mL of whole blood was collected into EDTA tubes and then processed within 2 hours. Ficoll-Paque centrifugation in SepMate-50 tubes was used to isolate peripheral blood mononuclear cells. For storage in liquid nitrogen, PBMCs were cryopreserved as aliquots of roughly 1.9 to 4.5 million cells in about 90% FBS with about 10% DMSO. Genomic DNA was extracted with the Qiagen AllPrep DNA/RNA Mini kit. Regarding this clone: Its antigen remains undetermined. It has no much larger one-base neighbor in the sample; base qualities were not kept.

Each sample was amplified as two independent genomic DNA replicates: 0.5 ug for blood and about 1.4 ug for tumor or normal breast. TCRB sequencing of genomic DNA was carried out with the ImmunoSeq Intro kit according to the manufacturer's instructions. Multiplex PCR ran roughly 34 cycles with proprietary primers and spike-in control sequences for absolute quantification. An 87-bp fragment spanning the CDR3 and flanking V and J genes was sequenced with single-end 150-bp reads. Seven samples, with two replicates for each sample, were multiplexed per lane of an Illumina MiSeq using version 3.0 chemistry. Regarding the original processing steps: Raw data were processed with the vendor's proprietary pipeline, and both replicates were merged into a single result per sample. To define clonotypes, the study grouped productive rearrangements that shared the V-gene family, CDR3 amino acid sequence and J-gene segment. To compute clonality, the normalized Shannon entropy (Pielou evenness) of TCRB abundances was subtracted from 1. To estimate T cell density, the total number of templates was divided by the number of input cells, which was inferred from the amount of DNA input. Recon with default parameters was used to estimate total repertoire diversity and clonality. A clonotype was considered tumor-enriched if its abundance in tumor exceeded 0.1% and was at least 32-fold higher than its abundance in normal breast. Not all clones reach the TCRdb copy of this immuneACCESS table, which keeps in-frame sequences only. Checked studies attribute under half of the gap to unresolved V genes and leave the rest unexplained. V, J and clone size reflect that table, while D and trimming were determined from the DNA. The sample table shows roughly 60,000 clones, and roughly 80% are seen once. Together, the top ten hold 3% to 3.5% of the sample.

The sequence was collected from a person aged 25 to 40 with breast cancer. The chain is encoded by TRBV5-1 joined to TRBJ2-6; 7 of the junction bases match TRBD1. The specimen was blood. The sequenced DNA is TGCGCCAGCAGCCCGGGACAGCACTCTGGGGCCAACGTCCTGACTTTC. It translates as CASSPGQHSGANVLTF.